These 29 T cell receptor beta chains were sequenced from one sample in a study of blood T cell repertoires in COVID-19. Using immunoSEQ multiplex PCR, the repertoire was profiled, and TCRdb retains in-frame clones only, with some absent. The data contain roughly 180,000 clones, 82% of them seen just once; the ten biggest clones take up 10% to 15%. The sequencing input was PBMCs or T cells enriched from blood (not recorded which). These receptors were collected from a man between 35 and 55 years old who had recovered from COVID-19.

The genes are TRBV10-3 and TRBJ1-2, with 8 bases that match TRBD1. The CDR3 is 19 amino acids. Germline lookup yields CDR1 ENHRY and CDR2 SYGVKD. J lost 4 bases, V lost 4 bases, and 20 bases had no gene match. The CDR3 region is CAISGRDRGFVVPLYGYTF. CDR3 bases: TGTGCCATCAGTGGGCGAGACAGGGGTTTTGTTGTCCCCCTCTATGGCTACACCTTC.

The gene calls are TRBV6-5 and TRBJ2-1, with 7 bases matching TRBD2. V dropped 7 bases and J dropped 9; count of bases not matched to a gene: 12. Germline values: CDR1 MNHEY, CDR2 SVGAGI. The CDR3 loop spans 14 amino acids. The CDR3 bases are TGTGCCAGCACCGGGGACCGGGGGGAGGCTGAGCAGTTCTTC. It codes for CASTGDRGEAEQFF.

The V gene is TRBV5-1, the J gene TRBJ2-1, with 14 bases lining up with TRBD2. The germline CDR1 and CDR2 sequences are SGHRS and YFSETQ. CDR3 size: 15 residues. The V segment lost 3 bases and the J segment 9 bases; nucleotides outside the gene matches: 5. This CDR3 is CASSSRLAGGSEQFF. In nucleotides, the CDR3 is TGCGCCAGCAGCTCAAGACTAGCGGGAGGGAGTGAGCAGTTCTTC.

This chain connects TRBV10-1 to TRBJ2-1; no clear D. Germline CDR1 WNHNN, CDR2 SYGVQD (reference sequence). CDR3 length equals 13 residues. The V end was cut by 5 bases, the J end by 6 bases, with 11 bases between. CDR3 in amino acids: CASSRPGFNEQFF. CDR3 in DNA: TGCGCCAGCAGTCGCCCCGGGTTCAATGAGCAGTTCTTC.

V gene TRBV27 combines with J gene TRBJ1-1; D uncertain. In germline, CDR1 is MNHEY, CDR2 SMNVEV (reference sequence). Trimming stripped 3 bases from V and 4 bases from J, with 15 bases between. This CDR3 has 15 residues. The CDR3 DNA is TGTGCCAGCAGTTTGACCCACAGCCTTGTCACTGAAGCTTTCTTT. Its translation: CASSLTHSLVTEAFF.

The J gene is TRBJ1-1, the V gene TRBV7-2; D gene uncertain. The germline V gene encodes CDR1 SGHTA and CDR2 FQGNSA. V dropped 8 bases and J dropped 1 base, with 17 bases sitting between them. This CDR3 spans 15 amino acids. Here the CDR3 reads CASSRRVGRNTEAFF. The CDR3 DNA follows: TGTGCCAGCTCAAGGAGGGTCGGGAGGAACACTGAAGCTTTCTTT.

The chain employs TRBV18 and TRBJ1-4; D possibly corresponds to TRBD1 (5 bases). Trimming removed 4 bases at V and 3 bases at J, with 12 bases between. The V gene's germline CDR1 is KGHSH and CDR2 LQKENI. The CDR3 runs 15 residues. The CDR3 DNA reads TGTGCCAGCTCACTCTCCAGGGATCCTAATGAAAAACTGTTTTTT. It yields the protein CASSLSRDPNEKLFF.

The chain is built from TRBV15 and TRBJ2-7, with 8 bases lining up with TRBD2. Germline CDR1 reads LNHNV; CDR2 reads YYDKDF (reference sequence). Trimming took 4 bases from V and 1 from J; bases not matched to a gene: 3. The length of the CDR3 is 14 residues. CDR3 bases: TGTGCCACCAGCAAGCGGGGGCCGTCCTACGAGCAGTACTTC. Translating gives CATSKRGPSYEQYF.

The chain combines TRBV5-6 with TRBJ1-6, with 8 bases aligning to TRBD1. CDR1 is SGHDT, CDR2 YYEEEE, per germline. CDR3 length equals 13 residues. Losses at the gene ends were 4 bases for V and 8 bases for J; bases not matched to a gene: 2. The CDR3 spells CASSQDRDSPLHF. CDR3 in DNA: TGTGCCAGCAGCCAGGACAGGGATTCACCCCTCCACTTT.

The V gene is TRBV18, the J gene TRBJ1-1; D is possibly TRBD1 (5 bases). Trimming cost V 5 bases and J 8 bases, with 9 bases left between them. The CDR3 length is 11 residues. Germline assignment: CDR1 KGHSH and CDR2 LQKENI. CDR3 sequence: CASSSTDEAFF. CDR3 bases: TGTGCCAGCTCATCGACAGACGAAGCTTTCTTT.

The gene calls are TRBV28 and TRBJ2-2; 7 bases line up with TRBD2. V lost 5 bases, J lost 4 bases, and 19 bases stayed unmatched. Looked up from germline, CDR1 is MDHEN and CDR2 is SYDVKM. CDR3 length equals 19 residues. CDR3 sequence (DNA): TGTGCCAGCAGTCCCCCCGAAGCCGCGGGAGCCTCGAGCACCGGGGAGCTGTTTTTT. It codes for CASSPPEAAGASSTGELFF.

The gene calls are TRBV25-1 and TRBJ1-4; possible D gene TRBD1, 5 bases. CDR1 and CDR2 from the germline V gene are MGHDK and SYGVNS. The CDR3 contains 16 residues. Deletions cut 6 bases from V and 1 base from J, with 15 bases between. CDR3 DNA: TGTGCCAGCAGAGAACTCCGCAGGGAAACTAATGAAAAACTGTTTTTT. Translating gives CASRELRRETNEKLFF.

The chain employs TRBV27 and TRBJ2-7, with 10 nucleotides matching TRBD2. V was clipped by 6 bases and J by 5 bases; unmatched bases: 4. This CDR3 contains 13 residues. From germline, CDR1 is MNHEY and CDR2 SMNVEV (reference sequence). CDR3 region: CASRWTSGHEQYF. CDR3 sequence (DNA): TGTGCCAGCAGATGGACTAGCGGCCACGAGCAGTACTTC.

This sequence joins TRBV7-3 and TRBJ2-1; 7 positions agree with TRBD1. V trimming: 3 bases; J trimming: 9 bases; junction bases outside the gene matches: 17. This CDR3 contains 17 residues. Germline CDR1 SGHTA, CDR2 FQGTGA. The CDR3 DNA reads as TGTGCCAGCAGCTTCACGACAGGGAAAACGAGAATCTCTGAGCAGTTCTTC. It encodes CASSFTTGKTRISEQFF.

V and J are TRBV18 and TRBJ2-7, with D unresolved. V was cut by 2 bases and J by 1 base, with 15 bases left in between. The length of the CDR3 is 16 residues. Germline V gene data show CDR1 as KGHSH and CDR2 as LQKENI. For the CDR3, the DNA is TGTGCCAGCTCACCAGGTCCAGACTCCGGTTCCTACGAGCAGTACGTC. Its translation is CASSPGPDSGSYEQYV.

This clone was counted between two and nine times. The chain links TRBV7-3 to TRBJ1-4; D may be TRBD1 (6 bases). The CDR3 loop spans 15 amino acids. CDR1 and CDR2 from the germline V gene are SGHTA and FQGTGA. V gave up 0 bases and J gave up 7 bases, with 12 bases separating them. The CDR3, as DNA: TGTGCCAGCAGCTTAACCGGGGGGGCTGGTGAAAAACTGTTTTTT. Its protein is CASSLTGGAGEKLFF.

The chain carries TRBV2 and TRBJ1-2; a weak D match, TRBD1 (6 bases). V was clipped by 6 bases and J by 0 bases, with 11 bases between them. CDR1 SNHLY and CDR2 FYNNEI come from the germline V gene. CDR3 length: 14 amino acids. CDR3 DNA sequence: TGTGCCAGCAGCTCAGACAGGACTAACTATGGCTACACCTTC. It specifies CASSSDRTNYGYTF.

The rearrangement uses TRBV4-3 and TRBJ1-1; D gene uncertain. Trimming removed 4 bases at V and 5 bases at J, with 11 bases between. CDR3 length: 13 amino acids. CDR1 LGHNA and CDR2 YSLEER come from the germline V gene. CDR3 in DNA: TGCGCCAGCAGCCCTCCCGAGGGAACTGAAGCTTTCTTT. This gives the protein CASSPPEGTEAFF.

This clone was seen more than once but under ten times. The chain has TRBV24-1 and TRBJ2-2; TRBD2 agrees at 7 bases. Germline assignment: CDR1 KGHDR and CDR2 SFDVKD. Germline trimming cut 0 bases from V and 2 bases from J; bases unmatched to any gene: 2. The CDR3 consists of 16 residues. The CDR3 reads CATSDLGLENTGELFF. In DNA form, the CDR3 reads TGTGCCACCAGTGATTTGGGACTAGAAAACACCGGGGAGCTGTTTTTT.

CDR3 amino acids: CASSEGGRARYEQFF. The DNA of the CDR3 is TGCGCCAGCAGTGAAGGCGGGAGGGCCCGCTATGAGCAGTTCTTC. The V and J genes are TRBV10-1 and TRBJ2-1, with TRBD2 matching 9 bases. In germline, CDR1 is WNHNN, CDR2 SYGVQD (reference sequence). The CDR3 is 15 amino acids. Losses at the gene ends were 3 bases for V and 8 bases for J; bases not matched to a gene: 8.

This clone was seen once. The gene calls are TRBV28 and TRBJ1-2, with unresolved D. There are 14 residues in the CDR3. The germline V gene has CDR1 MDHEN and CDR2 SYDVKM. The V end was cut by 1 base, the J end by 5 bases, with 11 bases between. As DNA, the CDR3 is TGTGCCAGCAGTTTATCCTTACAGCCGTATGGCTACACCTTC. This gives the protein CASSLSLQPYGYTF.

This rearrangement joins TRBV28 to TRBJ2-3; D call uncertain. V shed 8 bases and J shed 4 bases, with 7 bases lying between them. Germline V gives CDR1 MDHEN, CDR2 SYDVKM. CDR3 size: 11 residues. In DNA, the CDR3 is TGTGCCAGCCGTGGGCCAGATACGCAGTATTTT. Translated: CASRGPDTQYF.

The chain combines TRBV5-4 with TRBJ2-3, with D hard to call. Trimming took 4 bases from V and 2 from J, leaving 11 bases between them. The CDR3 has 14 amino acids. Germline CDR1 is SGHNT and CDR2 is YYREEE (reference sequence). The CDR3 nucleotides read TGTGCCAGCAGCCTCCCTACCTTCACAGATACGCAGTATTTT. It is translated as CASSLPTFTDTQYF.

This clone has only a few counts. The V and J genes are TRBV6-4 and TRBJ2-7, with D possibly TRBD2 on 6 matching bases. Trimming shortened V by 2 bases and J by 9 bases, and 14 bases separated the two germline ends. The CDR3 is made up of 13 amino acids. Germline V gene sequence: CDR1 MRHNA, CDR2 SNTAGT. The CDR3 here is CASSDPRVRGQYF. DNA for the CDR3: TGTGCCAGCAGTGACCCGCGGGTGCGGGGGCAGTACTTC.

The CDR3 region has the DNA TGTGCCAGCGATTATGGAACCAGGGGGCTGTACAATGAGCAGTTCTTC. Translated, it gives CASDYGTRGLYNEQFF. V gene TRBV28 combines with J gene TRBJ2-1, with 8 bases matching TRBD1. The CDR3 has 16 amino acids. Germline CDR1 reads MDHEN; CDR2 reads SYDVKM. Trimming at V came to 8 bases and at J to 4 bases, leaving 13 bases not matched to a gene.

The V call is TRBV7-3, the J call TRBJ1-2; 9 bases map to TRBD1. The CDR3 covers 13 residues. CDR1 and CDR2 (germline): SGHTA, FQGTGA. The junction had 7 bases not matched to a gene; V was cut back by 6 bases and J by 8 bases. For the CDR3, the DNA is TGTGCCAGCAGTTACCGGGACAGGGAAGGCTACACCTTC. Protein: CASSYRDREGYTF.

V usage is TRBV14 and J usage is TRBJ1-2, with 7 bases identical to TRBD1. The V gene's germline CDR1 is SGHDN and CDR2 FVKESK. The CDR3 has 15 amino acids. The ends lost 5 bases at V and 4 bases at J; junction bases unmatched: 10. The chain's CDR3 is CASSKRGQLVYGYTF. CDR3 bases: TGTGCCAGCAGCAAAAGGGGACAGCTTGTCTATGGCTACACCTTC. The whole variable domain, remainder taken from reference TRBV14 and TRBJ1-2, is EAGVTQFPSHSVIEKGQTVTLRCDPISGHDNLYWYRRVMGKEIKFLLHFVKESKQDESGMPNNRFLAERTGGTYSTLKVQPAELEDSGVYFCASSKRGQLVYGYTFGSGTRLTVV.

This chain links TRBV7-2 with TRBJ1-1; D ambiguous. Deletions cut 6 bases from V and 6 bases from J, with 14 bases between. The CDR3 sequence is 13 residues long. In germline, CDR1 is SGHTA, CDR2 FQGNSA. The CDR3 DNA sequence: TGTGCCAGCAGTGAGGGTCCAGGCTCTGAAGCTTTCTTT. It codes for CASSEGPGSEAFF.

The chain recombines TRBV2 with TRBJ1-2; tentatively, D is TRBD1 (5 bases). Germline CDR1 and CDR2: SNHLY and FYNNEI. Between the trimmed V and J ends, which lost 6 bases and 0 bases, there was a span of 8 bases. The CDR3 consists of 13 residues. The CDR3 nucleotides are TGTGCCAGCAGAAGGGGTGCTAACTATGGCTACACCTTC. Translation: CASRRGANYGYTF.